This T cell receptor beta chain was found in a study of cytomegalovirus exposure and HLA in healthy donors. Germline CDR1 and CDR2: MDHEN and SYDVKM. The V end was cut by 6 bases, the J end by 15 bases, with 18 bases between. There are 12 residues in the CDR3. Some clones are missing from TCRdb's copy, which holds only in-frame ones; the method was immunoSEQ multiplex PCR. This table has roughly 60,000 clones, 96% appearing once. Study-level findings and limits: Later, an analysis found that TCR clusters from the first cohort tended to co-occur in the 110 or so validation repertoires. The study designated around 150 TCR beta chains cytomegalovirus-associated. Per published reports, the classifier diagnosed cytomegalovirus status with high specificity and sensitivity.

About this clone: Its antigen is unknown.

Sequenced material: PBMCs. The V gene is TRBV28, the J gene TRBJ2-1, with D possibly matching TRBD2 (5 bases). The receptor was derived from a woman aged 18-29 years in good health and CMV-seronegative. The CDR3, as DNA: TGTGCCAGCAGACAACCCGGACTGCAAGGGTTCTTC. Residues: CASRQPGLQGFF.